A selection of T cell receptor beta chains follows, all from one sample in a study of early T cells in non-severe SARS-CoV-2 infection. TCRdb re-analysed the 5' RACE reads in MiXCR, keeping a single row per CDR3 protein. The sample holds tens of thousands of distinct CDR3 sequences, over 9.5% seen once. Specimen: whole blood, collected at baseline. All receptors derive from an adult who was a healthcare worker with PCR-confirmed SARS-CoV-2 infection or an uninfected control (not recorded which). The CDR3 runs from the conserved cysteine through the conserved F or W. The D gene is left open where the match is weak. The listing skips clone size in some rows; elsewhere it reads once, few, many or a size class.

D	size	V	J	DNA	CDR3
NA	NA	TRBV29-1	TRBJ2-7	TGCAGCGTTGCACTAACAGGAAGTGGAGAGCAGTACTTC	CSVALTGSGEQYF
TRBD1	few	TRBV20-1	TRBJ1-5	TGCAGTGCTAGTCCGGGACAGGCATACAATCAGCCCCAGCATTTT	CSASPGQAYNQPQHF
TRBD2	many	TRBV7-8	TRBJ2-1	TGTGCCAGCAGCTTAAAGGTCGGGGGGGAACTCGATGAGCAGTTCTTC	CASSLKVGGELDEQFF
NA	few	TRBV5-1	TRBJ2-5	TGCGCCAGCAGCTCCGCCTTAGCTAGCCGGGAAGAGACCCAGTACTTC	CASSSALASREETQYF
TRBD1	NA	TRBV30	TRBJ2-3	TGTGCCTCCAACAGGGGGCAGGCAGATACGCAGTATTTT	CASNRGQADTQYF
TRBD1	NA	TRBV27	TRBJ2-1	TGTGCCAGCAGTTTATTTCATTCCGGGACAGGGATCAATGAGCAGTTCTTC	CASSLFHSGTGINEQFF
TRBD1	many	TRBV7-6	TRBJ2-7	TGTGCCAGCAGCTTTGGTTCCGGGACAGGGGTCCACGAGCAGTACTTC	CASSFGSGTGVHEQYF
NA	NA	TRBV19	TRBJ2-1	TGTGCCAGTGGAATGCAGGGGCGCGACTCCTACAATGAGCAGTTCTTC	CASGMQGRDSYNEQFF
NA	few	TRBV7-9	TRBJ1-1	TGTGCCAGCGGGCCAGGTAGACAAAACACTGAAGCTTTCTTT	CASGPGRQNTEAFF
TRBD1	few	TRBV18	TRBJ1-1	TGTGCCAGCTCACCGACAGGGGTAAACACTGAAGCTTTCTTT	CASSPTGVNTEAFF
NA	many	TRBV27	TRBJ1-1	TGTGCCAGCAGTCCCATCCATCGAGGGACTGAAGCTTTCTTT	CASSPIHRGTEAFF
TRBD2	NA	TRBV11-2	TRBJ2-7	TGTGCCAGCAGCCTCGGGACTAGCGGGCGCGGTGGCCACTACGAGCAGTACTTC	CASSLGTSGRGGHYEQYF
NA	few	TRBV6-2/TRBV6-3	TRBJ2-2	TGTGCCAGCAGTTACTCTCACACCGGGGAGCTGTTTTTT	CASSYSHTGELFF
NA	few	TRBV5-1	TRBJ2-3	TGCGCCAGCAGCTTGGGGCGGGGAGGCACAGATACGCAGTATTTT	CASSLGRGGTDTQYF
NA	NA	TRBV10-3	TRBJ2-7	TGTGCCATCCGTTCCACAGGGACTATCTACGAGCAGTACTTC	CAIRSTGTIYEQYF
NA	few	TRBV5-5	TRBJ2-6	TGTGCCAGCAGCCCACAGGCCTCAGGGGCCAACGTCCTGACTTTC	CASSPQASGANVLTF
NA	NA	TRBV7-3	TRBJ2-2	TGTGCCAGCAGCGGCAGTTACGCCGGGGAGCTGTTTTTT	CASSGSYAGELFF
NA	many	TRBV5-5	TRBJ2-7	TGTGCCAGCAGCTTGGGACAGGCCGCCTACGAGCAGTACTTC	CASSLGQAAYEQYF
TRBD1	few	TRBV29-1	TRBJ2-1	TGCGGGGGTGGACAGGGGTATGACAATGAGCAGTTCTTC	CGGGQGYDNEQFF
NA	many	TRBV6-6	TRBJ2-3	TGTGCCAGCAGTTTCTTACCACCGACTGTAGCGGCCATCTCCGGGGGCACAGATACGCAGTATTTT	CASSFLPPTVAAISGGTDTQYF
NA	many	TRBV7-2	TRBJ1-1	TGTGCCAGCAGCTTAGACCCGGGGAACACTGAAGCTTTCTTT	CASSLDPGNTEAFF
TRBD1	few	TRBV7-9	TRBJ2-3	TGTGCCAGCAGCTATGGACAGGGCCCTCGAGATACGCAGTATTTT	CASSYGQGPRDTQYF
NA	NA	TRBV7-2	TRBJ2-3	TGTGCCAGCAGCCCCATTGGAACGGGGGGCACAGATACGCAGTATTTT	CASSPIGTGGTDTQYF
TRBD2	few	TRBV11-3	TRBJ2-7	TGTGCCAGCAGCTTAGTGCCTACTAGCGACGAGCAGTACTTC	CASSLVPTSDEQYF
TRBD2	NA	TRBV20-1	TRBJ2-2	TGCAGTGCTAGAGTAGCGGGGCAATACACCGGGGAGCTGTTTTTT	CSARVAGQYTGELFF
TRBD1	few	TRBV3-1	TRBJ1-2	TGTGCCAGCAGCCGACAGGGAGCTAACTATGGCTACACCTTC	CASSRQGANYGYTF
NA	many	TRBV27	TRBJ1-1	TGTGCCAGCAGTTTATTCAGTCCGGGGCTCAAGGGCACTGAAGCTTTCTTT	CASSLFSPGLKGTEAFF